This T cell receptor beta chain was obtained from a study of blood T cell repertoires in COVID-19. Germline values: CDR1 MNHEY, CDR2 SMNVEV (reference sequence). The CDR3 is 12 residues long. J lost 5 bases, V lost 8 bases, and 3 bases had no gene match. TCRdb's copy holds only in-frame clones and misses some; the assay was immunoSEQ multiplex PCR. The profile shows more than 150,000 clones, approximately 87% of them singletons. V gene TRBV27 combines with J gene TRBJ1-2, with 9 bases that match TRBD1. Sample: peripheral blood. The TCR comes from a man between 65 and 85 years old with active or convalescent COVID-19. The CDR3, as DNA: TGTGCCAGCGGGACAGGGCGGTATGGCTACACCTTC. It encodes CASGTGRYGYTF.